This T cell receptor beta chain was sequenced in a study of T cell repertoires in cytomegalovirus infection. Study context: Based on public TCR beta signatures, there were indications of CMV infection and of a matching HLA type.

A single record per CDR3 protein comes from TCRdb applying MiXCR to the reads. The sample lists nearly 550,000 distinct CDR3 sequences, 16% occurring once. Study-level points and caveats: Accumulated public TCR beta family frequency recognized individuals carrying CMV together with the relevant HLA. Clonotype analysis showed dominance of the ex vivo response by HLA-C-restricted CMV-specific TCR beta clonotypes.

In the case of this clonotype: Its antigen is not known.

With V trimmed by 5 bases and J by 10 bases, 25 bases remained unmatched. From germline, CDR1 is DFQATT and CDR2 SNEGSKA (reference sequence). CDR3 size: 18 residues. The chain combines TRBV20-1 with TRBJ2-1, with 8 positions matching TRBD2. The sequencing sample was made of CD8+ T cells from PBMCs. The receptor was isolated from a human donor in good health (CMV status not recorded). Some clones in this sample may be carry-over from other donors' samples. CDR3 protein: CSALLPGLVTPLVSEQFF. The CDR3 DNA reads TGCAGTGCTTTATTGCCGGGACTAGTAACCCCACTCGTGAGCGAGCAGTTCTTC.